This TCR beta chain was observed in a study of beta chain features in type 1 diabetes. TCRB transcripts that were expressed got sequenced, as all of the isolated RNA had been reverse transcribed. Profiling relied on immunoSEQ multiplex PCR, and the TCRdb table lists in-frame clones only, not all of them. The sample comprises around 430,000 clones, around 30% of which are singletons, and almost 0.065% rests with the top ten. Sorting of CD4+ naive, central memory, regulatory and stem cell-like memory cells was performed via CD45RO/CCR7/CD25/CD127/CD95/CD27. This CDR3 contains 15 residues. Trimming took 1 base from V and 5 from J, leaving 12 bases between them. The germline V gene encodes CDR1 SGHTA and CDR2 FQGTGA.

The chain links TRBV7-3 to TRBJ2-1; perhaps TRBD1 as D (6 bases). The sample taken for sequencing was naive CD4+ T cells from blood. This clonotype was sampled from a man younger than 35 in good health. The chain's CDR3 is CASSLMAGDNNEQFF. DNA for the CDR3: TGTGCCAGCAGCTTAATGGCAGGGGATAACAATGAGCAGTTCTTC.